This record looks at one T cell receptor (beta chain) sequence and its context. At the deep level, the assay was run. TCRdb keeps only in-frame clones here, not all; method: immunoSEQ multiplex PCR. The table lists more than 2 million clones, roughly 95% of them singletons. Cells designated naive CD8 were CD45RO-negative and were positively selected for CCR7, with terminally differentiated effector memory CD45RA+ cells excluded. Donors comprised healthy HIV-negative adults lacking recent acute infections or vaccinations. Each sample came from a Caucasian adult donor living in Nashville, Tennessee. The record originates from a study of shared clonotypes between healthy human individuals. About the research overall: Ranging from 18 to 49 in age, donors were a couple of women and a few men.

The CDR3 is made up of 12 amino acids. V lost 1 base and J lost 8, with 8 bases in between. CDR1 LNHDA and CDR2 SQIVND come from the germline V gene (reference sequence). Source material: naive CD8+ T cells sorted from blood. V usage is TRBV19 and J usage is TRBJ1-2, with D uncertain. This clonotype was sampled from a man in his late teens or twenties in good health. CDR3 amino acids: CASSIGINGYTF. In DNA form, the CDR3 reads TGTGCCAGTAGTATAGGGATCAACGGCTACACCTTC.